This T cell receptor beta chain was captured by sequencing in a study of blood T cell repertoires in COVID-19. Study overall: Some COVID-19 samples were acute and others convalescent; all came from the United States, Italy and Spain. The analysed material was cDNA or gDNA that came from T cells, B-cell-depleted T cells, or PBMCs.

As processed by the authors: Estimation of nucleated cell counts was performed using reference gene primer amplification. Libraries were prepared by immunoSEQ multiplex PCR; TCRdb keeps only in-frame clonotypes and omits some of them. For V, J and clone size, that table is used; D and trimming come from the DNA. The data show 55,000 to 90,000 clones, with around 89% seen just once and more than 1.1% held by the top ten. Germline V gene data show CDR1 as WNHNN and CDR2 as SYGVQD (reference sequence). J was trimmed by 2 bases and V by 2 bases; bases with no gene match: 14. The CDR3 has 18 residues. This clonotype originated in a human donor in a cohort sampled during active COVID-19. The chain uses TRBV10-1 and TRBJ2-7; 8 positions match TRBD2. Material for sequencing was peripheral blood. The CDR3 loop is CASSESSATSGGTYEQYV. CDR3 nucleotide sequence: TGCGCCAGCAGTGAGAGCAGCGCCACTAGCGGAGGGACCTACGAGCAGTACGTC.